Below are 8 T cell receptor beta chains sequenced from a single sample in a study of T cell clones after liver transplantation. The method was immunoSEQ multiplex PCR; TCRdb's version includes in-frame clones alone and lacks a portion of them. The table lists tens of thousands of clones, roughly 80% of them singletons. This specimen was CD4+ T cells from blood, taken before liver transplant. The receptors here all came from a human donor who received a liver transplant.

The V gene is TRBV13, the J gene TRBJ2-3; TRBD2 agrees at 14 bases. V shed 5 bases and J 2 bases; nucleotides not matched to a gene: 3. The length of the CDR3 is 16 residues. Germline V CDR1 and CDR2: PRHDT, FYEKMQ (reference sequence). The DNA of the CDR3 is TGTGCCAGCAGCAGGGGACTAGCGGGAGCCACAGATACGCAGTATTTT. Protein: CASSRGLAGATDTQYF.

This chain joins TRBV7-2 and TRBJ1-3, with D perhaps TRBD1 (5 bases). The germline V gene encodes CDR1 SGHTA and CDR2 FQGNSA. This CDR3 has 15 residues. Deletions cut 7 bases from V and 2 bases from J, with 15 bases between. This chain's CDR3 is CASTLRGFPGNTIYF. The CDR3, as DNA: TGTGCCAGCACCCTGCGGGGGTTCCCTGGAAACACCATATATTTT.

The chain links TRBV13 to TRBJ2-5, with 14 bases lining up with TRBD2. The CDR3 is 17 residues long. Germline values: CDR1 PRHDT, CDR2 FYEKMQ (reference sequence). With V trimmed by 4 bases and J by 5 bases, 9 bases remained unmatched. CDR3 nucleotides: TGTGCCAGCAGCTCCCCCCGACTAGCGGGAGGGCGTGAGACCCAGTACTTC. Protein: CASSSPRLAGGRETQYF.

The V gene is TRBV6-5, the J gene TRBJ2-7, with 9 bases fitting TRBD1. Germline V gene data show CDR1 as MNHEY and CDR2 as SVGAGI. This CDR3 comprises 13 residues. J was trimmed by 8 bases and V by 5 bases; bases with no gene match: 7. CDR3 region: CASSTTGGAQQYF. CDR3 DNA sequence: TGTGCCAGCAGTACCACAGGGGGCGCCCAGCAGTACTTC.

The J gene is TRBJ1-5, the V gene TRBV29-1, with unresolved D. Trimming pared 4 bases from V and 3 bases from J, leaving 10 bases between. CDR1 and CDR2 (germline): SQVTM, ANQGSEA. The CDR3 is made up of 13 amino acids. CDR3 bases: TGCAGCGTTGCGGAAGGGAACAATCAGCCCCAGCATTTT. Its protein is CSVAEGNNQPQHF.

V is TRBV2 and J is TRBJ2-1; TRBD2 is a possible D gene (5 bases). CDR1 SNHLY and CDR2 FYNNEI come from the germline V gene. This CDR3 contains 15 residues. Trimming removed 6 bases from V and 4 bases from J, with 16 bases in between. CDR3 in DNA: TGTGCCAGCAGCGAGTTGAGGGAGTGGTACAATGAGCAGTTCTTC. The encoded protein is CASSELREWYNEQFF.

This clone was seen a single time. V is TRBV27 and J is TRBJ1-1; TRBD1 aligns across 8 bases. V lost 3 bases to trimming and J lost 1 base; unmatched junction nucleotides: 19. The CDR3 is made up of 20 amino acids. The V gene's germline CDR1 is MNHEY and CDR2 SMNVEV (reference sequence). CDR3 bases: TGTGCCAGCAGTTTTGTAGGGACAGGTAAGGGTGGGATTGGGAACACTGAAGCTTTCTTT. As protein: CASSFVGTGKGGIGNTEAFF.

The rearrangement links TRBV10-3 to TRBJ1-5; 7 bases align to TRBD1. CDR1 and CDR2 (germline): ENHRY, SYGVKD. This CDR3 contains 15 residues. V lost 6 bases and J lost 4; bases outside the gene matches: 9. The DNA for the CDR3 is TGTGCCATCAGCGAAGATGACAGGGTGAATCAGCCCCAGCATTTT. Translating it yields CAISEDDRVNQPQHF.